The entry that follows covers one TCR beta chain sequence. Its target is not known. This sample stems from a study of cytomegalovirus exposure and HLA in healthy donors. Whole-study findings and limits: A later examination showed that TCR association rates differed by HLA locus, with DRB1 most and HLA-C fewest. Sequencing artifact likely explains a cluster of highly shared sequence variants.

Both 60 Vbeta primers and 13 Jbeta primers went into the PCR. The table came from immunoSEQ multiplex PCR; TCRdb's copy has only in-frame clones and leaves some out. The sample holds approximately 88,000 clones, 60% to 80% seen once. With 6 bases removed from V and 0 bases from J, the gap between germline ends came to 15 bases. The length of the CDR3 is 15 residues. Germline V gene sequence: CDR1 SNHLY, CDR2 FYNNEI. The V and J genes are TRBV2 and TRBJ2-7; D may be TRBD1 (5 bases). The sequencing input was PBMCs. This TCR came from a man aged 45-65 years in good health and CMV-seropositive. Here the CDR3 reads CASRYTGTSSYEQYF. CDR3 nucleotide sequence: TGTGCCAGCAGATACACAGGCACGAGCTCCTACGAGCAGTACTTC.